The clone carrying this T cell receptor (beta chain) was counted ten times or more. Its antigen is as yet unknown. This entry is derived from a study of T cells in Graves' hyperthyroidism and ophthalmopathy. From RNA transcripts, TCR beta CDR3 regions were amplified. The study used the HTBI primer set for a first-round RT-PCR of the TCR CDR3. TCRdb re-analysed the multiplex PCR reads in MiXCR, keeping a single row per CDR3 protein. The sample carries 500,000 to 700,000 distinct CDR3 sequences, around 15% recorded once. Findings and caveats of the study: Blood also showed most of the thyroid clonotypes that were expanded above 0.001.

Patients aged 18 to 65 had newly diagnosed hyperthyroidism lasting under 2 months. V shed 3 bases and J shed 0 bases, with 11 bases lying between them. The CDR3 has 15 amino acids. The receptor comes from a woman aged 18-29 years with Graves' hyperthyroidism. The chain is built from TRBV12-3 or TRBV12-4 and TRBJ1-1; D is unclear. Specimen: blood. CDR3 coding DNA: TGTGCCAGCAGTTTGGTTCAGGCTATGAACACTGAAGCTTTCTTT. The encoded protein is CASSLVQAMNTEAFF.